This passage covers 5 T cell receptor beta chains from one sample sequenced in a study of Ad26.COV2.S vaccination and SARS-CoV-2 variants. Stated treatment: around 19 received Ad26.COV2.S at low or high dose, single or two shots; roughly five received placebo; per-sample allocation not given. Each sample was drawn 63 days after the first injection (of vaccine or placebo). The method was immunoSEQ multiplex PCR; TCRdb's version includes in-frame clones alone and lacks a portion of them. Of over 450,000 clones in the sample, nearly 90% were seen once. This material consisted of peripheral blood, taken in a trial of Ad26.COV2.S vaccine versus placebo. These receptors all stem from a person aged 18 to 65 who received the Ad26.COV2.S COVID-19 vaccine or a placebo.

CDR3 residues: CASRRNAGDGYTF. The CDR3 nucleotides are TGTGCCAGCAGGAGGAACGCCGGGGACGGCTACACCTTC. The chain joins TRBV25-1 to TRBJ1-2; maybe TRBD1 (5 bases). The CDR3 extends over 13 amino acids. The V end lost 6 bases, the J end lost 8 bases, and 16 bases lay between the germline ends. The V gene's germline CDR1 is MGHDK and CDR2 SYGVNS.

CDR3 protein: CASSLTSGDRLYTQYF. CDR3 nucleotides: TGTGCCAGCAGCTTAACCTCAGGGGACCGTCTTTATACGCAGTATTTT. The J gene is TRBJ2-3, the V gene TRBV7-9, with D possibly matching TRBD1 (6 bases). Germline V gives CDR1 SEHNR, CDR2 FQNEAQ (reference sequence). The V and J ends lost 2 bases and 7 bases respectively, with 19 bases between them. The CDR3 loop spans 16 amino acids.

The count of this clone is one. The chain is built from TRBV27 and TRBJ2-1; D gene uncertain. Trimming pared 6 bases from V and 1 base from J, leaving 16 bases between. This CDR3 contains 16 residues. Germline CDR1 MNHEY, CDR2 SMNVEV (reference sequence). Written as DNA, the CDR3 is TGTGCCAGCAGCCCCGGATGGAGCAGGTCCTACAATGAGCAGTTCTTC. The encoded protein is CASSPGWSRSYNEQFF.

The chain recombines TRBV7-3 with TRBJ2-1; 8 positions agree with TRBD1. There are 14 residues in the CDR3. With V trimmed by 4 bases and J by 5 bases, 4 bases remained unmatched. CDR1 is SGHTA and CDR2 is FQGTGA in the germline V gene. The CDR3 spells CASSSPTGDNEQFF. CDR3 sequence (DNA): TGTGCCAGCAGCTCACCGACAGGGGACAATGAGCAGTTCTTC.

This rearrangement joins TRBV10-1 to TRBJ2-6; D may correspond to TRBD1 or TRBD2 (6 bases each). Trimming cost V 8 bases and J 0 bases, with 17 bases left between them. Germline-derived CDR1 and CDR2 are WNHNN and SYGVQD (reference sequence). This CDR3 contains 17 residues. This chain's CDR3 is CASRGHRSVSGANVLTF. As DNA, the CDR3 is TGCGCCAGCCGGGGGCACAGGAGCGTCTCTGGGGCCAACGTCCTGACTTTC.